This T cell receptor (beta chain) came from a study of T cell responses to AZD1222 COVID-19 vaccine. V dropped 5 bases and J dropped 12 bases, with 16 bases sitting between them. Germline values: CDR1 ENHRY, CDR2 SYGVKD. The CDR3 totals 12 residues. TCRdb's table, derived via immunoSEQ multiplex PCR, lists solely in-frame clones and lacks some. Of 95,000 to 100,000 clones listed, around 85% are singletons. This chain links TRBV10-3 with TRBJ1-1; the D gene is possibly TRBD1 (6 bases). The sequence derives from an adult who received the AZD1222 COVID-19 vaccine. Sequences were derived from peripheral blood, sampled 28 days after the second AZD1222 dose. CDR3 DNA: TGTGCCATCAGTACTAACCGGGACATGTCTTTCTTT. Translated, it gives CAISTNRDMSFF.